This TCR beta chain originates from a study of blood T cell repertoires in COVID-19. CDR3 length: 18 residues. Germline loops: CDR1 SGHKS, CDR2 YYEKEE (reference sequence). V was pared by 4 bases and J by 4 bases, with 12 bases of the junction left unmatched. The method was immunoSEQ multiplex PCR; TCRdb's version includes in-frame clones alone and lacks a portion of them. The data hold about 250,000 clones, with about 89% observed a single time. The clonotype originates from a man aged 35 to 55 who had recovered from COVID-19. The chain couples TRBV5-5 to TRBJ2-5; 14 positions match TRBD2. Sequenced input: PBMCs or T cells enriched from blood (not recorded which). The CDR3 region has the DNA TGTGCCAGCAGCATAGGGACTAGCGGGAGAGGGACAGGAGAGACCCAGTACTTC. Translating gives CASSIGTSGRGTGETQYF. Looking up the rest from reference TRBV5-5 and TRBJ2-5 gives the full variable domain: DAGVTQSPTHLIKTRGQQVTLRCSPISGHKSVSWYQQVLGQGPQFIFQYYEKEERGRGNFPDRFSARQFPNYSSELNVNALLLGDSALYLCASSIGTSGRGTGETQYFGPGTRLLVL.